The clone carrying this TCR beta chain came up many times. Each CDR3 protein is one row after TCRdb ran MiXCR on the RT-PCR reads. The data hold roughly 940,000 distinct CDR3 sequences, with more than 15% observed a single time. These data belong to a study of patients and donors after allogeneic stem cell transplantation. The sequence came from a human donor who was either an allogeneic HSCT recipient or a stem cell or donor lymphocyte infusion donor (not recorded which). It is not recorded whose cells these are; they may come from a transplant donor. The sequencing sample was made of blood, either unsorted or a sorted T cell fraction (not recorded which).

The CDR3 protein is CASSLQGSTDTQYF. CDR3 DNA sequence: TGTGCCAGCAGCTTACAGGGGAGCACAGATACGCAGTATTTT. The chain combines TRBV7-2 with TRBJ2-3, with D possibly being TRBD1 (6 bases). The CDR3 is 14 residues long. Germline CDR1 and CDR2: SGHTA and FQGNSA. V was pared by 2 bases and J by 0 bases, with 6 bases between.